A selection of T cell receptor beta chains follows, all from one sample in a study of cytomegalovirus exposure and HLA in healthy donors. TCRdb's copy holds only in-frame clones and misses some; the assay was immunoSEQ multiplex PCR. Of 120,000 or so clones in the sample, 83% were seen once. The sample comprised PBMCs. Receptors were obtained from a middle-aged woman in good health and CMV-seropositive. Each CDR3 is given with its conserved first and last residue. A D gene is named only where the DNA matches it firmly. Part of the rows lack a size; the others show once, few, many or a class for expanded clones.

v_gene	len	d_gene	abundance	j_gene	CDR3nt	CDR3aa
TRBV27	15	.	few	TRBJ2-3	TGTGCCAGCATGAAGCGAGGGTTGAGCGCAGATACGCAGTATTTT	CASMKRGLSADTQYF
TRBV7-9	16	.	.	TRBJ2-7	TGTGCCAGCAGCTTAGTCCCCACGGTGAGCTCCTACGAGCAGTACTTC	CASSLVPTVSSYEQYF
TRBV7-8	13	.	once	TRBJ2-1	TGTGCCAGCAGCTTAGTTTCGGGGAGTGAGCAGTTCTTC	CASSLVSGSEQFF
TRBV5-4	13	.	.	TRBJ2-1	TGTGCCAGCAGCTTGGCAATCGGGAATGAGCAGTTCTTC	CASSLAIGNEQFF
TRBV9	12	TRBD1	.	TRBJ2-1	TGTGCCAGTCAGACAGGGTACAATGAGCAGTTCTTC	CASQTGYNEQFF
TRBV27	14	.	few	TRBJ2-5	TGTGCCAGCAGTTTGAGACGGGGAATAGAGACCCAGTACTTC	CASSLRRGIETQYF
TRBV11-3	11	.	.	TRBJ2-3	TGTGCCAGCAGATACACAGATACGCAGTATTTT	CASRYTDTQYF
TRBV9	15	.	.	TRBJ2-7	TGTGCCAGCAGCGTAAATAGCGGAAGCTCCTACGAGCAGTACTTC	CASSVNSGSSYEQYF
TRBV5-6	15	.	.	TRBJ1-4	TGTGCCAGCAGCTCGACCGGGGGGATAAATGAAAAACTGTTTTTT	CASSSTGGINEKLFF
TRBV7-9	16	TRBD2	.	TRBJ2-1	TGTGCCAGCGCAAAAGGGACTAGCGGGAGTGCCGATGAGCAGTTCTTC	CASAKGTSGSADEQFF
TRBV28	15	.	.	TRBJ1-2	TGTGCCAGCAGTTTATGCAGGCTGGGCTTGAAAAGCTACACCTTC	CASSLCRLGLKSYTF
TRBV7-3	15	.	.	TRBJ1-1	TGTGCCAGCAGCCCCGCTCCTGTGAGGGACACTGAAGCTTTCTTT	CASSPAPVRDTEAFF
TRBV4-3	17	.	.	TRBJ2-7	TGCGCCAGCAGCCAAGGTTTTTCCGGGAGAGGTTCCTACGAGCAGTACTTC	CASSQGFSGRGSYEQYF
TRBV5-4	15	TRBD1	.	TRBJ2-7	TGTGCCAGCAGCTTGGGGGCCGGGACAGCCTACGAGCAGTACTTC	CASSLGAGTAYEQYF
TRBV21-1	15	.	.	TRBJ2-2	TGTGCCAGCAGCCTCCTGGCGGGCAACACCGGGGAGCTGTTTTTT	CASSLLAGNTGELFF
TRBV7-9	15	TRBD1	.	TRBJ1-1	TGTGCCAGCAGCTCCACAGGGGTGATAGCCACTGAAGCTTTCTTT	CASSSTGVIATEAFF
TRBV10-2	15	TRBD1	.	TRBJ2-7	TGCGCCAGCGAAGACAGGGACAGCCTAAGATACGAGCAGTACTTC	CASEDRDSLRYEQYF
TRBV11-3	13	.	.	TRBJ2-7	TGTGCCAGCAGCTTTGTAGCTACAGGGGAGCAGTACTTC	CASSFVATGEQYF
TRBV21-1	13	.	few	TRBJ2-7	TGTGCCAGCAGCAGGGCGGACAGCTACGAGCAGTACTTC	CASSRADSYEQYF
TRBV18	16	TRBD2	.	TRBJ2-1	TGTGCCAGCTCACCAAATAGCGGGAGTTCAGTTCATGAGCAGTTCTTC	CASSPNSGSSVHEQFF
TRBV7-9	13	.	.	TRBJ2-7	TGTGCCAGCAGCTTAAGGCAGGCCCGAGAGCAGTACTTC	CASSLRQAREQYF
TRBV2	15	.	.	TRBJ1-6	TGTGCCAGCAGTGAACTGCAGGTCCATAATTCACCCCTCCACTTT	CASSELQVHNSPLHF
TRBV7-3	15	.	.	TRBJ2-6	TGTGCCAGCAGCGCACAGGGATCTGGGGCCAACGTCCTGACTTTC	CASSAQGSGANVLTF
TRBV27	15	TRBD2	.	TRBJ2-7	TGTGCCAGCAGTTTATCGCCGGGACTAATCTACGAGCAGTACTTC	CASSLSPGLIYEQYF
TRBV11-2	14	.	.	TRBJ1-1	TGTGCCAGCAGCCTCCGACAGGCCGGTACTGAAGCTTTCTTT	CASSLRQAGTEAFF
TRBV7-6	17	.	.	TRBJ2-5	TGTGCCAGCAGTGAAAACAGGGCTTCAAAGGGGAAAGAGACCCAGTACTTC	CASSENRASKGKETQYF
TRBV5-1	16	.	.	TRBJ2-3	TGCGCCAGCAGCTTGGAACTAGCCAAAAGCACAGATACGCAGTATTTT	CASSLELAKSTDTQYF
TRBV9	14	.	.	TRBJ1-2	TGTGCCAGCAGCCCCCGTGGAGACTACTATGGCTACACCTTC	CASSPRGDYYGYTF
TRBV9	13	TRBD1	few	TRBJ2-5	TGTGCCAGCAGCGGTAGGACAGGGGGCTCCCAGTACTTC	CASSGRTGGSQYF
TRBV27	17	TRBD1	.	TRBJ1-2	TGTGCCAGCAGCCTAAGGACAGGAAGTGCTAACTATTATGGCTACACCTTC	CASSLRTGSANYYGYTF
TRBV10-3	13	TRBD2	.	TRBJ2-7	TGTGCCGTTGGGACTAGCGGCTCCTACGAGCAGTACTTC	CAVGTSGSYEQYF
TRBV6-6	13	.	.	TRBJ2-3	TGTGCCAGCAGTTACCTAGAGGCGGATACGCAGTATTTT	CASSYLEADTQYF
TRBV28	15	TRBD1	.	TRBJ2-1	TGTGCCAGCAGTCTCGGACAGGGGGTTAACAATGAGCAGTTCTTC	CASSLGQGVNNEQFF
TRBV7-8	16	.	.	TRBJ2-1	TGTGCCAGCAGCACCGCTACTAGTTCACCTAACAATGAGCAGTTCTTC	CASSTATSSPNNEQFF
TRBV4-2	16	TRBD2	.	TRBJ2-5	TGTGCCAGCAGCCAAGATTTAAGCGGGGTGGGCGGAACCCAGTACTTC	CASSQDLSGVGGTQYF
TRBV29-1	9	.	.	TRBJ1-2	TGCAGCGTTACAGGGAACTACACCTTC	CSVTGNYTF
TRBV27	13	.	few	TRBJ2-1	TGTGCCAGCAGTTTTAACTACTACAATGAGCAGTTCTTC	CASSFNYYNEQFF
TRBV11-2	13	TRBD1	.	TRBJ1-1	TGTGCCAGCAGCTTGGACAGGGGGCGCGAAGCTTTCTTT	CASSLDRGREAFF
TRBV11-3	17	.	.	TRBJ1-2	TGTGCCAGCAGCTTAGATCGGGGGGCCCGCACTAACTATGGCTACACCTTC	CASSLDRGARTNYGYTF
TRBV7-3	15	.	.	TRBJ2-1	TGTGCCAGCAGCCTTGGGGGGTCAATCGACAATGAGCAGTTCTTC	CASSLGGSIDNEQFF
TRBV7-9	11	.	.	TRBJ2-2	TGTGCCAGCAGCCTGACCGGGGAGCTGTTTTTT	CASSLTGELFF
TRBV7-8	16	TRBD2	.	TRBJ2-7	TGTGCCAGCAGCTCGCGGGTGCGGGAGGGCGTCTACGAGCAGTACTTC	CASSSRVREGVYEQYF
TRBV6-5	14	.	.	TRBJ2-7	TGTGCCAGCAGTTACGGGTCTAGAGACTACGAGCAGTACTTC	CASSYGSRDYEQYF
TRBV11-3	14	TRBD2	.	TRBJ2-5	TGTGCCAGCAGCGTGGGACTAGCGGGAGAGACCCAGTACTTC	CASSVGLAGETQYF
TRBV7-2	16	TRBD1	.	TRBJ1-6	TGTGCCAGCAGCCCAGGGGACAGGGGCCATAATTCACCCCTCCACTTT	CASSPGDRGHNSPLHF
TRBV7-9	15	.	.	TRBJ1-2	TGTGCCAGCAGCTTCCACAGGGACGCTCAGGGGGGCTACACCTTC	CASSFHRDAQGGYTF
TRBV19	13	.	.	TRBJ1-1	TGTGCCAGTAGTATTGGGAGTAACACTGAAGCTTTCTTT	CASSIGSNTEAFF
TRBV19	15	TRBD2	.	TRBJ2-1	TGTGCCAGTAGTATTTTATGGGGGGGGTACAATGAACAGTTCTTC	CASSILWGGYNEQFF
TRBV27	14	TRBD2	.	TRBJ2-4	TGTGCCAGCAGTAAACTAGCGGGAGGGCCCGGTCAGTACTTC	CASSKLAGGPGQYF